One sample yielded the 18 T cell receptor beta chains listed below, sequenced in a study of shared clonotypes between healthy human individuals. Naive CD8 cells were CD45RO-negative, positively selected for CCR7, excluding terminally differentiated effector memory CD45RA+ cells. Repertoires were generated with immunoSEQ multiplex PCR, while TCRdb's copy carries only in-frame clones and drops some. The sample holds more than 2 million clones; approximately 94% are singletons and the top ten take around 1.1%. Source material: naive CD8+ T cells sorted from blood. Receptors originate from a man younger than 35 in good health.

The table lists this clone with a count of one. The chain has TRBV27 and TRBJ2-3; no firm D call. The V end lost 3 bases, the J end lost 2 bases, and 12 bases lay between the germline ends. CDR3 length equals 15 residues. Germline CDR1 reads MNHEY; CDR2 reads SMNVEV (reference sequence). The CDR3 nucleotides read TGTGCCAGCAGTTTGTGGAGCAACCCCACAGATACGCAGTATTTT. Protein sequence: CASSLWSNPTDTQYF.

Remarks on this clone: Other DNA sequences in the sample encode the same CDR3. The chain joins TRBV11-2 to TRBJ2-7; D is unclear. V lost 5 bases to trimming and J lost 0 bases, with 5 bases between them. Germline V lookup: CDR1 SGHAT, CDR2 FQNNGV. The CDR3 extends over 12 amino acids. As DNA, the CDR3 is TGTGCCAGCAGCCCGTACTCCTACGAGCAGTACTTC. It translates to CASSPYSYEQYF.

The chain carries TRBV5-1 and TRBJ2-1, with 12 bases identical to TRBD2. Trimming removed 6 bases from V and 7 bases from J; junction bases left unmatched: 11. The germline V gene has CDR1 SGHRS and CDR2 YFSETQ. The CDR3 length is 16 residues. The CDR3 DNA follows: TGCGCCAGCACTGGGACCGGGACTAGCGGGTCGAATGAGCAGTTCTTC. Translation gives CASTGTGTSGSNEQFF.

This chain connects TRBV4-1 to TRBJ1-1; TRBD1 might be the D (5 bases). Per the germline V gene, CDR1 is MGHRA and CDR2 is YSYEKL. The CDR3 spans 13 residues. The V and J ends lost 1 base and 6 bases respectively, with 9 bases between them. The CDR3 DNA reads TGCGCCAGCAGCCAAGTGGGGGTCTCTGAAGCTTTCTTT. Protein: CASSQVGVSEAFF.

For this clone: The sample contains more than one DNA sequence encoding this CDR3. This sequence joins TRBV2 and TRBJ2-7; 8 positions agree with TRBD1. In germline, CDR1 is SNHLY, CDR2 FYNNEI. This CDR3 has 13 amino acids. J lost 3 bases, V lost 7 bases, and 5 bases had no gene match. The CDR3 nucleotides are TGTGCCAGCAAAGACAGGGGTTTCTACGAGCAGTACTTC. The encoded protein is CASKDRGFYEQYF.

The V gene is TRBV6-6, the J gene TRBJ2-1; the match to TRBD2 covers 7 bases. The germline V gene has CDR1 MNHNY and CDR2 SVGAGI (reference sequence). The CDR3 loop spans 15 amino acids. The V and J ends lost 2 bases and 9 bases, in that order; junction bases with no gene match: 10. In nucleotides, the CDR3 is TGTGCCAGCAGTTACAGTGGTGGGGGGGTAGGTGAGCAGTTCTTC. This translates into CASSYSGGGVGEQFF.

Worth noting for this clone: The same CDR3 also results from other DNA sequences found in this sample. The J gene is TRBJ2-7, the V gene TRBV5-1; D tentatively fits TRBD1 or TRBD2 (5 bases each). This CDR3 spans 13 amino acids. Germline-derived CDR1 and CDR2 are SGHRS and YFSETQ. The V end was cut by 4 bases, the J end by 4 bases, with 12 bases between. The CDR3 is CASSLGGGYEQYF. In nucleotides, the CDR3 is TGCGCCAGCAGCCTAGGTGGGGGTTACGAGCAGTACTTC.

This clone was detected once. Other DNA sequences in this specimen translate into the identical CDR3. V and J are TRBV28 and TRBJ2-7; TRBD1 matches at 8 bases. V was pared by 6 bases and J by 3 bases, with 4 bases of the junction left unmatched. This CDR3 comprises 13 residues. Per germline, CDR1 MDHEN and CDR2 SYDVKM. CDR3 DNA sequence: TGTGCCAGCAGCTTCGGACAGGGCTACGAGCAGTACTTC. Protein: CASSFGQGYEQYF. Complete variable domain (other parts from reference TRBV28 and TRBJ2-7): DVKVTQSSRYLVKRTGEKVFLECVQDMDHENMFWYRQDPGLGLRLIYFSYDVKMKEKGDIPEGYSVSREKKERFSLILESASTNQTSMYLCASSFGQGYEQYFGPGTRLTVT.

The genes are TRBV4-3 and TRBJ2-7, with 7 bases matching TRBD2. V shed 2 bases, J shed 3 bases, and the junction held 7 bases outside the gene matches. Germline V CDR1 and CDR2: LGHNA, YSLEER. The CDR3 is made up of 15 amino acids. The CDR3 spells CASSQHRDYNYEQYF. CDR3 in DNA: TGCGCCAGCAGCCAACACCGGGACTACAACTACGAGCAGTACTTC.

This clone has a handful of counts. In DNA, the CDR3 is TGTGCCAGCAGTGATCCCGGGTTGGGGAAAGACATTCAGTACTTC. Encoded protein: CASSDPGLGKDIQYF. The chain uses TRBV2 and TRBJ2-4; D uncertain. The CDR3 runs 15 residues. In germline, CDR1 is SNHLY, CDR2 FYNNEI. V lost 3 bases and J 8 bases, leaving 17 bases between the germline ends. The full variable domain, rest sourced from reference TRBV2 and TRBJ2-4, is EPEVTQTPSHQVTQMGQEVILRCVPISNHLYFYWYRQILGQKVEFLVSFYNNEISEKSEIFDDQFSVERPDGSNFTLKIRSTKLEDSAMYFCASSDPGLGKDIQYFGAGTRLSVL.

The chain is built from TRBV4-2 and TRBJ2-7; TRBD2 aligns across 12 bases. With V trimmed by 0 bases and J by 1 base, 7 bases remained unmatched. The CDR3 loop spans 18 amino acids. Germline lookup yields CDR1 LGHNA and CDR2 YNFKEQ. CDR3 sequence reads: CASSQDLAGLAGSYEQYF. CDR3 bases: TGTGCCAGCAGCCAAGATCTGGCGGGACTAGCGGGTTCCTACGAGCAGTACTTC.

This sequence joins TRBV5-6 and TRBJ2-6; D possibly corresponds to TRBD1 (7 bases). The CDR3 contains 16 residues. CDR1 is SGHDT, CDR2 YYEEEE, per germline. Deletions cut 4 bases from V and 4 bases from J, with 15 bases between. In DNA form, the CDR3 reads TGTGCCAGCAGCGGAGGGACAGCCCCCGGGGCCAACGTCCTGACTTTC. Translating gives CASSGGTAPGANVLTF.

With regard to this clone: The junction departs from germline at one end; a sequencing error may be responsible. CDR3 in DNA: TGTGCCAGCAGCTTAGCTGGTTACAATCATCCCCAGCATTTT. It is translated as CASSLAGYNHPQHF. V and J are TRBV11-2 and TRBJ1-5; D gene unclear. The CDR3 runs 14 residues. Germline lookup yields CDR1 SGHAT and CDR2 FQNNGV.

This clone has just a few counts. This chain uses TRBV5-4 with TRBJ1-2; D is possibly TRBD1 (6 bases). V was pared by 10 bases and J by 2 bases, with 12 bases between. Germline lookup yields CDR1 SGHNT and CDR2 YYREEE (reference sequence). The CDR3 has 12 residues. Here the CDR3 reads CAGRTGNYGYTF. The CDR3 DNA follows: TGTGCCGGGCGAACAGGGAACTATGGCTACACCTTC.

The J gene is TRBJ1-2, the V gene TRBV7-9, with TRBD1 matching 12 bases. This CDR3 comprises 17 residues. The V gene end was trimmed by 6 bases and the J gene end by 8 bases; junction bases not matched to a gene: 16. Germline-derived CDR1 and CDR2 are SEHNR and FQNEAQ (reference sequence). The CDR3 reads CASSSAGTGGGLFGYTF. The DNA of the CDR3 is TGTGCCAGCAGTTCAGCCGGGACAGGGGGCGGTCTGTTCGGCTACACCTTC.

This chain links TRBV7-2 with TRBJ2-2; D is ambiguous. This CDR3 is built from 15 residues. Trimming shortened V by 5 bases and J by 0 bases, and 10 bases separated the two germline ends. CDR1 is SGHTA, CDR2 FQGNSA, per germline. The CDR3 reads CASSPPDSNTGELFF. The DNA of the CDR3 is TGTGCCAGCAGCCCGCCCGACTCGAACACCGGGGAGCTGTTTTTT. Complete variable domain (other parts from reference TRBV7-2 and TRBJ2-2): GAGVSQSPSNKVTEKGKDVELRCDPISGHTALYWYRQSLGQGLEFLIYFQGNSAPDKSGLPSDRFSAERTGGSVSTLTIQRTQQEDSAVYLCASSPPDSNTGELFFGEGSRLTVL.

In the case of this clone: Germline and junction disagree at one end, which may indicate a read error. The rearrangement joins TRBV6-1 to TRBJ2-4; TRBD2 matches 7 bases. Germline assignment: CDR1 MNHNS and CDR2 SASEGT. The CDR3 totals 11 residues. The DNA for the CDR3 is TGTGCCAGCAGTGACTCTGCCCGGGAGGACTTC. As protein: CASSDSAREDF.

The chain links TRBV14 to TRBJ2-3; 9 bases agree with TRBD2. Unmatched junction bases numbered 2, after V lost 3 bases and J lost 1 base. The CDR3 totals 15 residues. CDR1 and CDR2 (germline): SGHDN, FVKESK. For the CDR3, the DNA is TGTGCCAGCAGCCAGGTAGCGGGGGGCACAGATACGCAGTATTTT. Protein: CASSQVAGGTDTQYF. Using reference TRBV14 and TRBJ2-3 for the parts outside the CDR3, the full variable domain is EAGVTQFPSHSVIEKGQTVTLRCDPISGHDNLYWYRRVMGKEIKFLLHFVKESKQDESGMPNNRFLAERTGGTYSTLKVQPAELEDSGVYFCASSQVAGGTDTQYFGPGTRLTVL.